These 21 T cell receptor beta chains were all obtained from the same sample, sequenced in a study of human T cells and chemical hapten exposure. TCRdb fed the RACE reads into MiXCR, producing one record per CDR3 protein. Of about 100,000 distinct CDR3 sequences listed, approximately 9.9% are singletons. Indicated time point: patch test 1, 2 weeks after DPC sensitization. Treatment here: therapeutic diphenylcyclopropenone sensitization with weekly scalp DPC. The source was whole blood, collected in connection with sensitization to the hapten diphenylcyclopropenone (DPC). Every receptor here comes from a woman in her 40s with alopecia areata. Some clones in this sample may be carry-over from other donors' samples.

The chain employs TRBV30 and TRBJ1-1; D remains ambiguous. The CDR3 consists of 11 residues. Germline V CDR1 and CDR2: GTSNPN, SVGIG (reference sequence). Trimming left V 2 bases short and J 5 bases short, with 6 bases between. CDR3 in amino acids: CAWSPATEAFF. The CDR3 DNA reads as TGTGCCTGGAGTCCGGCTACTGAAGCTTTCTTT.

The chain has TRBV6-5 and TRBJ1-6, with TRBD1 matching over 9 bases. V shed 5 bases, J shed 5 bases, and the junction held 7 bases outside the gene matches. The CDR3 is 16 residues long. Germline assignment: CDR1 MNHEY and CDR2 SVGAGI. CDR3 residues: CASSTPDRGNNSPLHF. CDR3 nucleotides: TGTGCCAGCAGTACCCCTGACAGGGGGAATAATTCACCCCTCCACTTT.

Ten or more counts support this clonotype. This chain links TRBV7-2 with TRBJ1-1, with TRBD1 as a possible D gene (5 bases). The CDR3 totals 13 residues. Per germline, CDR1 SGHTA and CDR2 FQGNSA. V was cut by 0 bases and J by 10 bases, with 12 bases left in between. The CDR3 DNA follows: TGTGCCAGCAGCTTAGCCAGGGAGGTAGGAGCTTTCTTT. As protein: CASSLAREVGAFF.

This clonotype came up a few times. This sequence joins TRBV20-1 and TRBJ1-5; 10 nucleotides agree with TRBD1. Germline V gives CDR1 DFQATT, CDR2 SNEGSKA (reference sequence). V dropped 3 bases and J dropped 6; count of bases not matched to a gene: 8. There are 15 residues in the CDR3. In DNA form, the CDR3 reads TGCAGTGCTAGCCTTGGGACAGGGGTTTCTCAGCCCCAGCATTTT. Translating gives CSASLGTGVSQPQHF.

V gene TRBV19 combines with J gene TRBJ2-1; D gene uncertain. Trimming cost V 3 bases and J 4 bases, with 13 bases left between them. CDR1 is LNHDA, CDR2 SQIVND, per germline (reference sequence). This CDR3 region has 15 residues. CDR3: CASSIPNLSYNEQFF. CDR3 DNA: TGTGCCAGTAGTATCCCAAATCTATCGTACAATGAGCAGTTCTTC. Supplemented by reference TRBV19 and TRBJ2-1, the full variable domain reads DGGITQSPKYLFRKEGQNVTLSCEQNLNHDAMYWYRQDPGQGLRLIYYSQIVNDFQKGDIAEGYSVSREKKESFPLTVTSAQKNPTAFYLCASSIPNLSYNEQFFGPGTRLTVL.

V gene TRBV20-1 combines with J gene TRBJ2-1, with 7 positions matching TRBD2. J gave up 4 bases and V 4 bases, and 4 bases lay outside the gene matches. Germline V lookup: CDR1 DFQATT, CDR2 SNEGSKA (reference sequence). This CDR3 comprises 13 residues. The CDR3 DNA sequence: TGCAGTGCTAACCTAGCGGTTTACAATGAGCAGTTCTTC. This sequence encodes CSANLAVYNEQFF.

This clonotype turned up a few times. This sequence joins TRBV27 and TRBJ1-1; D is ambiguous. This CDR3 contains 13 residues. Germline values: CDR1 MNHEY, CDR2 SMNVEV (reference sequence). Between the trimmed V and J ends, which lost 0 bases and 9 bases, there was a span of 11 bases. CDR3 nucleotides: TGTGCCAGCAGTTTATCGATGGGCAGACAAGCTTTCTTT. Its protein product is CASSLSMGRQAFF.

The table lists this clonotype with many counts. The chain uses TRBV7-2 and TRBJ2-4, with 10 bases matching TRBD2. The CDR3 has 17 amino acids. Germline lookup yields CDR1 SGHTA and CDR2 FQGNSA. J gave up 9 bases and V 3 bases, and 14 bases lay outside the gene matches. The CDR3 protein is CASSLPPLLAGEGIQYF. CDR3 bases: TGTGCCAGCAGCTTGCCGCCTCTTCTAGCGGGGGAAGGCATTCAGTACTTC.

This clonotype has a count of ten or more. This chain uses TRBV19 with TRBJ2-1; perhaps D is TRBD1 or TRBD2 (5 bases each). Per the germline V gene, CDR1 is LNHDA and CDR2 is SQIVND (reference sequence). V lost 3 bases, J lost 12 bases, and 15 bases lay in between. This CDR3 contains 13 residues. The CDR3 spells CASSIDYGAAQFF. CDR3 nucleotide sequence: TGTGCCAGTAGTATTGACTACGGGGCTGCGCAGTTCTTC.

The chain links TRBV7-2 to TRBJ2-7; D unclear. Per germline, CDR1 SGHTA and CDR2 FQGNSA. The CDR3 has 12 residues. V was cut by 4 bases and J by 4 bases, with 8 bases left in between. The CDR3 sequence is CASSSRVYEQYF. The CDR3 DNA is TGTGCCAGCAGCTCGCGCGTTTACGAGCAGTACTTC.

The rearrangement links TRBV7-2 to TRBJ2-7; 9 bases map to TRBD2. The CDR3 loop spans 16 amino acids. V was pared by 1 base and J by 3 bases, with 7 bases of the junction left unmatched. Germline CDR1 SGHTA, CDR2 FQGNSA. This CDR3 is CASSLGSGSLRYEQYF. The CDR3 bases are TGTGCCAGCAGCTTAGGTAGCGGGAGTCTGCGCTACGAGCAGTACTTC.

This clonotype was counted only a few times. The chain combines TRBV18 with TRBJ2-1; TRBD2 agrees at 11 bases. Germline CDR1 KGHSH, CDR2 LQKENI. The CDR3 has 16 residues. The J segment lost 3 bases and the V segment lost 3 bases, leaving 4 bases of the junction unmatched. The CDR3 reads CASSPQGLAVYNEQFF. For the CDR3, the DNA is TGTGCCAGCTCACCTCAGGGACTAGCGGTCTACAATGAGCAGTTCTTC.

This clonotype was observed at least ten times. The chain is built from TRBV5-1 and TRBJ2-2; D unresolved. Germline V gives CDR1 SGHRS, CDR2 YFSETQ. Trimming cost V 1 base and J 13 bases, with 14 bases left between them. This CDR3 comprises 13 residues. CDR3 residues: CASSLSTPWWLFF. The CDR3 nucleotides are TGCGCCAGCAGCTTGTCGACCCCTTGGTGGCTGTTTTTT.

The rearrangement links TRBV11-2 to TRBJ2-1, with D tentatively TRBD2 (5 bases). V gave up 7 bases and J gave up 8 bases, with 21 bases separating them. The CDR3 is 15 amino acids. Germline V gene lookup returns CDR1 SGHAT and CDR2 FQNNGV. The DNA of the CDR3 is TGTGCCAGCACAACCCCCCGGGGAGCTTTCGATGAGCAGTTCTTC. Translation: CASTTPRGAFDEQFF. The full variable domain, its missing parts supplied by reference TRBV11-2 and TRBJ2-1, is EAGVAQSPRYKIIEKRQSVAFWCNPISGHATLYWYQQILGQGPKLLIQFQNNGVVDDSQLPKDRFSAERLKGVDSTLKIQPAKLEDSAVYLCASTTPRGAFDEQFFGPGTRLTVL.

Many counts were recorded for this clonotype. The junction and the germline gene differ at one end; a read error may be behind it. The chain employs TRBV7-7 and TRBJ2-5; 8 bases align to TRBD2. Germline CDR1 and CDR2: SSHAT and FNYEAQ (reference sequence). The CDR3 has 15 amino acids. CDR3 bases: TGTGCTAGCAGCTCCGGGACTAGAGTACAAGAGACCCAGTACTTC. It translates to CASSSGTRVQETQYF.

This clonotype has a count of ten or more. The rearrangement links TRBV10-3 to TRBJ2-3, with 11 bases identical to TRBD2. The J segment lost 3 bases and the V segment lost 2 bases, leaving 4 bases of the junction unmatched. Germline lookup yields CDR1 ENHRY and CDR2 SYGVKD. CDR3 size: 16 residues. The CDR3 region is CAISEASGRQTDTQYF. The CDR3 nucleotides are TGTGCCATCAGTGAGGCTAGCGGGAGGCAGACAGATACGCAGTATTTT.

CDR3 sequence (DNA): TGTGCCAGCAGTGGGACTAGCGGGAGTTTAAACACCGGGGAGCTGTTTTTT. Its protein product is CASSGTSGSLNTGELFF. V and J are TRBV6-2 or TRBV6-3 and TRBJ2-2, with 14 bases matching TRBD2. The CDR3 runs to 17 residues. V lost 5 bases, J lost 2 bases, and 4 bases stayed unmatched. Looked up from germline, CDR1 is MNHEY and CDR2 is SVGEGT.

The V and J genes are TRBV7-9 and TRBJ2-5; 7 bases are shared with TRBD1. Germline assignment: CDR1 SEHNR and CDR2 FQNEAQ (reference sequence). CDR3 size: 14 residues. Trimming cost V 5 bases and J 3 bases; bases outside gene matches: 6. This CDR3 is CASSTGTVKETQYF. For the CDR3, the DNA is TGTGCCAGCAGCACCGGGACAGTTAAAGAGACCCAGTACTTC. The full variable domain, in which reference TRBV7-9 and TRBJ2-5 provide the parts outside the CDR3, is DTGVSQNPRHKITKRGQNVTFRCDPISEHNRLYWYRQTLGQGPEFLTYFQNEAQLEKSRLLSDRFSAERPKGSFSTLEIQRTEQGDSAMYLCASSTGTVKETQYFGPGTRLLVL.

There are many counts of this clonotype. V usage is TRBV7-8 and J usage is TRBJ1-1; D not certain. The V and J ends lost 5 bases and 1 base respectively, with 14 bases between them. The germline CDR1 and CDR2 sequences are SGHVS and FQNEAQ. The CDR3 has 15 residues. The CDR3 region has the DNA TGTGCCAGCAGCCTGCAAGACGCTTCGAACACTGAAGCTTTCTTT. It translates to CASSLQDASNTEAFF.

This clonotype was counted only a few times. This chain joins TRBV28 and TRBJ2-7; D tentatively fits TRBD1 or TRBD2 (5 bases each). Germline V CDR1 and CDR2: MDHEN, SYDVKM. The CDR3 consists of 15 residues. Trimming pared 5 bases from V and 0 bases from J, leaving 14 bases between. The CDR3 protein is CASSATGTGSYEQYF. The CDR3 bases are TGTGCCAGCAGTGCCACCGGGACGGGCTCCTACGAGCAGTACTTC. Filled out from reference TRBV28 and TRBJ2-7, the complete variable domain reads DVKVTQSSRYLVKRTGEKVFLECVQDMDHENMFWYRQDPGLGLRLIYFSYDVKMKEKGDIPEGYSVSREKKERFSLILESASTNQTSMYLCASSATGTGSYEQYFGPGTRLTVT.

This clonotype was seen a few times. The V and J genes are TRBV9 and TRBJ2-7, with D perhaps TRBD2 (5 bases). The V gene lost 3 bases and the J gene lost 5 bases, with 9 bases spanning the gap. In germline, CDR1 is SGDLS, CDR2 YYNGEE. The CDR3 extends over 12 amino acids. The CDR3 sequence is CASSARDNEQYF. For the CDR3, the DNA is TGTGCCAGCAGCGCGAGGGATAACGAGCAGTACTTC.